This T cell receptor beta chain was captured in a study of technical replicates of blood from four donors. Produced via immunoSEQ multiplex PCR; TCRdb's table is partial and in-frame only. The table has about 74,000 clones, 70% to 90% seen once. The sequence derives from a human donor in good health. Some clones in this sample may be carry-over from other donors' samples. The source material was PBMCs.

The CDR3 sequence is CASSLGHLGQGWYEQYF. The CDR3 region has the DNA TGTGCCAGCAGCTTGGGCCATTTGGGGCAGGGATGGTACGAGCAGTACTTC. This chain links TRBV5-6 with TRBJ2-7; possibly TRBD1 for D (5 bases). The CDR3 is 17 amino acids. CDR1 is SGHDT and CDR2 is YYEEEE in the germline V gene. V was pared by 0 bases and J by 4 bases, with 20 bases between.